The 16 T cell receptor beta chains below all came from one sample that was sequenced in a study of T-cell reconstitution after alpha-beta-depleted transplantation in children. The library targeted TCRbeta and was prepared with unique molecular identifiers. TCRdb re-called the PCR reads with MiXCR, one entry per CDR3 protein. The profile shows about 980,000 distinct CDR3 sequences, under 30% of them singletons. The sample was PBMCs, mostly from graft donor cells, taken 360 days after TCRalphabeta/CD19-depleted stem cell transplant. All receptors come from a boy in the first two years of life who had a stem cell transplant for SCID, so the T cells may come from the graft donor.

This clonotype occurred a few times. The V gene is TRBV6-2 or TRBV6-3, the J gene TRBJ1-1; no reliable D call. CDR3 length: 13 amino acids. The V gene lost 6 bases and the J gene lost 0 bases, with 8 bases spanning the gap. Germline V gene lookup returns CDR1 MNHEY and CDR2 SVGEGT. CDR3 DNA sequence: TGTGCCAGCAGCTCCTATGTGAACACTGAAGCTTTCTTT. Residues: CASSSYVNTEAFF.

The genes are TRBV5-1 and TRBJ1-1, with TRBD1 matching 8 bases. The CDR3 covers 15 residues. CDR1 and CDR2 (germline): SGHRS, YFSETQ. Trimming cost V 5 bases and J 1 base; bases outside gene matches: 7. The CDR3 here is CASSSMTGANTEAFF. In nucleotides, the CDR3 is TGCGCCAGCAGTTCGATGACAGGGGCGAACACTGAAGCTTTCTTT.

The CDR3 reads CASTIQGGMNTEAFF. The DNA of the CDR3 is TGTGCCAGCACCATACAGGGGGGCATGAACACTGAAGCTTTCTTT. The rearrangement joins TRBV12-3 or TRBV12-4 to TRBJ1-1, with 8 bases lining up with TRBD1. With 7 bases clipped from V and 0 bases from J, the junction kept 7 bases outside the gene matches. CDR3 size: 15 residues.

There are a few counts of this clonotype. This rearrangement joins TRBV13 to TRBJ2-7, with 10 positions matching TRBD1. V dropped 1 base and J dropped 2; count of bases not matched to a gene: 5. CDR1 is PRHDT, CDR2 FYEKMQ, per germline (reference sequence). The CDR3 sequence is 16 residues long. DNA for the CDR3: TGTGCCAGCAGCTTAGACGGGACAGGGGCCCCCTACGAGCAGTACTTC. This translates into CASSLDGTGAPYEQYF.

This clonotype was recorded a few times. The J gene is TRBJ2-5, the V gene TRBV29-1, with 10 bases that match TRBD1. J gave up 3 bases and V 5 bases, and 6 bases lay outside the gene matches. From germline, CDR1 is SQVTM and CDR2 ANQGSEA. The CDR3 sequence is 14 residues long. CDR3 DNA: TGCAGCGTTCAGAGGGACAGGGGAAAAGAGACCCAGTACTTC. It yields the protein CSVQRDRGKETQYF.

This sequence joins TRBV5-1 and TRBJ2-4, with D possibly being TRBD1 (6 bases). Trimming removed 4 bases at V and 8 bases at J, with 16 bases between. The CDR3 length is 14 residues. Germline CDR1 reads SGHRS; CDR2 reads YFSETQ. In DNA, the CDR3 is TGCGCCAGCAGCGCCCACGCAAAGGGGGACATTCAGTACTTC. Amino acids: CASSAHAKGDIQYF.

This clonotype was detected only a few times. The rearrangement links TRBV6-6 to TRBJ1-1; D is unresolved. V lost 4 bases, J lost 6 bases, and 9 bases lay in between. The CDR3 consists of 12 residues. Germline CDR1 and CDR2: MNHNY and SVGAGI (reference sequence). The CDR3 loop is CASSSTISEAFF. The CDR3 region has the DNA TGTGCCAGCAGTTCCACGATATCTGAAGCTTTCTTT.

CDR3 in amino acids: CASSGRVSEQFF. The CDR3 DNA is TGTGCCAGCAGTGGGAGGGTATCGGAGCAGTTCTTC. The V call is TRBV12-3 or TRBV12-4, the J call TRBJ2-1; TRBD2 aligns across 7 bases. With 5 bases clipped from V and 10 bases from J, the junction kept 5 bases outside the gene matches. CDR3 length: 12 amino acids.

This chain links TRBV4-2 with TRBJ2-1, with TRBD2 matching over 8 bases. Germline V gives CDR1 LGHNA, CDR2 YNFKEQ. This CDR3 contains 17 residues. Trimming cost V 1 base and J 2 bases; bases outside gene matches: 7. As DNA, the CDR3 is TGTGCCAGCAGCCAAGTCCTCGGGGGGGACGCCTACAATGAGCAGTTCTTC. Translating it yields CASSQVLGGDAYNEQFF.

The chain employs TRBV10-3 and TRBJ2-5, with D possibly called TRBD1 or TRBD2 (5 bases each). Trimming shortened V by 4 bases and J by 5 bases, and 17 bases separated the two germline ends. This CDR3 is 15 amino acids long. Germline lookup yields CDR1 ENHRY and CDR2 SYGVKD. The CDR3 bases are TGTGCCATCAGTGGGTCACCGGGGCTTGTGGAGACCCAGTACTTC. This translates into CAISGSPGLVETQYF.

This clonotype was observed a handful of times. J is TRBJ2-2 and V is TRBV6-2 or TRBV6-3; the match to TRBD1 covers 7 bases. Unmatched junction bases numbered 14, after V lost 6 bases and J lost 4 bases. The CDR3 sequence is 17 residues long. CDR1 is MNHEY, CDR2 SVGEGT, per germline. CDR3 nucleotide sequence: TGTGCCAGCAGGCGGACAGGAAGAAGTGGGACCACCGGGGAGCTGTTTTTT. Translation gives CASRRTGRSGTTGELFF.

The V and J genes are TRBV20-1 and TRBJ2-5, with 11 bases fitting TRBD2. Germline assignment: CDR1 DFQATT and CDR2 SNEGSKA (reference sequence). The CDR3 length is 13 residues. The ends lost 5 bases at V and 7 bases at J; junction bases unmatched: 6. The CDR3 DNA is TGCAGTGCTGACGGGACTAGCGGAGGGACCCAGTACTTC. This translates into CSADGTSGGTQYF.

The V and J genes are TRBV5-1 and TRBJ2-1, with D uncertain. The CDR3 is 16 amino acids. Trimming removed 0 bases at V and 8 bases at J, with 18 bases between. Per germline, CDR1 SGHRS and CDR2 YFSETQ. CDR3 DNA: TGCGCCAGCAGCTTGGGCCTCCGGGTCTCGCCCTATGAGCAGTTCTTC. This translates into CASSLGLRVSPYEQFF. Full variable domain (outside the CDR3, taken from reference TRBV5-1 and TRBJ2-1): KAGVTQTPRYLIKTRGQQVTLSCSPISGHRSVSWYQQTPGQGLQFLFEYFSETQRNKGNFPGRFSGRQFSNSRSEMNVSTLELGDSALYLCASSLGLRVSPYEQFFGPGTRLTVL.

The V gene is TRBV12-3 or TRBV12-4, the J gene TRBJ1-1, with 8 bases matching TRBD1. The CDR3 runs 16 residues. The V gene end was trimmed by 2 bases and the J gene end by 4 bases; junction bases not matched to a gene: 9. CDR3 DNA sequence: TGTGCCAGCAGTTTACCGTATCTACAGGGGGGCACTGAAGCTTTCTTT. Residues: CASSLPYLQGGTEAFF.

This clonotype has only a few counts. CDR3 nucleotide sequence: TGTGCCAGCAGCTCCGAGGGGGTTAGCTCCTACAATGAGCAGTTCTTC. This translates into CASSSEGVSSYNEQFF. This chain uses TRBV7-6 with TRBJ2-1, with D perhaps matching TRBD1 (6 bases). The ends were cut back, 4 bases at V and 0 bases at J, with 13 bases in the middle. This CDR3 has 16 residues. Germline V CDR1 and CDR2: SGHVS, FNYEAQ.

In this sample, this clonotype turned up a few times. The chain combines TRBV12-3 or TRBV12-4 with TRBJ2-5; weak D call: TRBD1 (5 bases). The germline V and J ends were trimmed by 5 bases and 3 bases, with 16 bases remaining between them. This CDR3 spans 15 amino acids. CDR3 in DNA: TGTGCCAGCAGTCCTACAGGATTCAAGAAAGAGACCCAGTACTTC. Its translation: CASSPTGFKKETQYF.